This T cell receptor (beta chain) was recorded in a study of regulatory T cells in long-lasting Graves disease (dated by TCRdb to about 2021). Broadly, across the study: Persistent Graves' disease meant more than 5 years of antithyroid drug treatment with TSH receptor autoantibodies that stayed positive. A total of around 35 samples underwent TCR sequencing: about 13 from persistent and some 20 from newly diagnosed Graves' disease patients. Persistent Graves' disease patients were compared with newly diagnosed Graves' disease patients by peripheral blood TCR sequencing and RNA sequencing. Persistent Graves' disease patients in the clinical cohort had taken antithyroid drugs for approximately 9.5 years on average. The study was conducted in China and was registered as a clinical trial.

General study outcomes and caveats: The study examined only peripheral blood because the primary lesion, thyroid tissue, could not be accessed. As a limitation, the authors acknowledged that the small sample size may reduce accuracy. Compared with newly diagnosed patients, persistent Graves' disease patients had lower TCR Shannon entropy and fewer highly expanded clones, which suggests clonal expansion. Only the TCR beta chain was sequenced and analyzed. More public clonotypes were shared among persistent patients (approximately 3,000) than among newly diagnosed patients (approximately 930).

Explained via the paper, the time point label denotes: persistent/refractory GD, antithyroid drugs over 5 years with positive TRAb. For both TCR sequencing and RNA sequencing, RNA was extracted from PBMCs in TRIzol. The diagnosis of Graves' disease followed American Thyroid Association guidelines. Patients were recruited from an endocrinology department in Xi'an, China. Each patient gave roughly 8.4 milliliters of peripheral blood, collected in an EDTA anticoagulant tube. Ficoll Paque Plus density gradient separation was used to isolate PBMCs, and no additional T cell sorting was done. An Agilent 2100 Bioanalyzer and agarose gel were used to assess RNA quality, and a NanoDrop 2000 was used to measure RNA concentration. This clonotype was seen repeatedly, ten times or more. The antigen it recognizes is unknown. No clone much larger than this one lies a single base away; base qualities are absent. Library preparation was by multiplex PCR. Sequencing instrument: Illumina HiSeq 4000. CDR3 regions were amplified by Arm-PCR with iRepertoire HTBI primers to construct TCR beta libraries. Gel purification was performed on PCR products prior to sequencing. Per the authors' processing: Across samples, 62 TRBV and over 11 TRBJ segments were identified and used for gene usage analysis of CDR3 amino acid clonotypes. Filtered high-quality paired reads were merged into contigs using COPE and FqMerger. BLAST was used to align contigs to IMGT TRBV, TRBD and TRBJ reference genes, and CDR3 was defined according to IMGT. Any clonotype with a frequency above 0.1% was classified as a highly expanded clone. Shannon entropy was used to measure repertoire diversity, and the Gini coefficient was used to measure V-J evenness. A clonotype was considered public if more than one individual shared it. TCRdb handled the public reads itself, with Q25 trimming in fastp and clone calling in MiXCR, and kept productive beta chains. Rows merge per CDR3 protein into single entries with the most common DNA and genes. The V and J calls follow TCRdb's processing rather than the paper's. The sample records 360,000 or so distinct CDR3 sequences, roughly 25% of which are singletons. About 29% of the sample goes to the ten largest clones.

This TCR came from a woman in her thirties or forties with Graves disease. Donor details come from another sample of the same person, matched by shared clones. The input for sequencing was peripheral blood mononuclear cells (PBMCs), taken when the disease was refractory, from a patient treated with antithyroid drugs.

The DNA sequence is given as TGTGCCAGCAGACCCCACCTGAACACTGAAGCTTTCTTT. It translates to CASRPHLNTEAFF. Recombination joined TRBV28 with TRBJ1-1, with no D gene named confidently. The CDR3 contains 13 residues, cysteine and phenylalanine counted. Only the CDR3 region is kept as DNA, spanning 39 bases read in frame from base 1. Looking up the germline V gene yields CDR1 MDHEN and CDR2 SYDVKM. V is shortened by 6 bases, J by 0 bases, and the region joining them spans 8 bases.